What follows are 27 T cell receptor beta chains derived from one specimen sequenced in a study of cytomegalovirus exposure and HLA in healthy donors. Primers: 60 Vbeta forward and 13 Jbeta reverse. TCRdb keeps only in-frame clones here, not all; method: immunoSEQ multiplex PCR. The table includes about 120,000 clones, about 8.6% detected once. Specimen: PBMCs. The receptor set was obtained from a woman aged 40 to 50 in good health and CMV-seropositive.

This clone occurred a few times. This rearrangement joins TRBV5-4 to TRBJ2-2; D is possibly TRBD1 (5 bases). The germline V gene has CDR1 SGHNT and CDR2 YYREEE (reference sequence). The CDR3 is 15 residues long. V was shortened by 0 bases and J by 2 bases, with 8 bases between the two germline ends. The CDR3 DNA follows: TGTGCCAGCAGCTTGGTAGGGGTTAACACCGGGGAGCTGTTTTTT. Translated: CASSLVGVNTGELFF.

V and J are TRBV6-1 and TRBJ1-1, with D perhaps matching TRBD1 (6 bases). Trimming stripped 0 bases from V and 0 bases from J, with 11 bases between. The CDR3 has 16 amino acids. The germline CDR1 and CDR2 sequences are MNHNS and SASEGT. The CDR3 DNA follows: TGTGCCAGCAGTGAAGCTCTCGGACAGTTGAACACTGAAGCTTTCTTT. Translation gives CASSEALGQLNTEAFF.

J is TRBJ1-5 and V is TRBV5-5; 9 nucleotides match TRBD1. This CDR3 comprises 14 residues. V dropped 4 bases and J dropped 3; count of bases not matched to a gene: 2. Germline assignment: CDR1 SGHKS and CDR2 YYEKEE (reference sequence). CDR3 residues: CASSGDRVNQPQHF. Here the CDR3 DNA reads TGTGCCAGCAGCGGGGACAGGGTCAATCAGCCCCAGCATTTT.

The CDR3 DNA is TGTGCCAGCAGGGGACAGGGGGCCCTACAGCCCCAGCATTTT. Residues: CASRGQGALQPQHF. The chain has TRBV27 and TRBJ1-5; 12 bases match TRBD1. The V gene's germline CDR1 is MNHEY and CDR2 SMNVEV (reference sequence). The CDR3 sequence is 14 residues long. Unmatched junction bases numbered 4, after V lost 6 bases and J lost 7 bases.

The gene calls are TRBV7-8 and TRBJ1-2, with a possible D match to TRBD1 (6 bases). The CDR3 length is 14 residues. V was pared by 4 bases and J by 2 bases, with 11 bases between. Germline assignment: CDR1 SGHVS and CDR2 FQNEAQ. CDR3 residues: CASSSEGVNYGYTF. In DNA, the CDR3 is TGTGCCAGCAGCTCTGAGGGGGTCAACTATGGCTACACCTTC.

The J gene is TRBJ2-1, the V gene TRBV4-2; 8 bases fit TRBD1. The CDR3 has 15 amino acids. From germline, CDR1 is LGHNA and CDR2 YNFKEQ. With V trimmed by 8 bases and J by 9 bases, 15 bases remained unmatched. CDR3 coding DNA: TGTGCCAGCTCCCAGGGGGCGGGGCTGGCGCGTGAGCAGTTCTTC. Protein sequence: CASSQGAGLAREQFF.

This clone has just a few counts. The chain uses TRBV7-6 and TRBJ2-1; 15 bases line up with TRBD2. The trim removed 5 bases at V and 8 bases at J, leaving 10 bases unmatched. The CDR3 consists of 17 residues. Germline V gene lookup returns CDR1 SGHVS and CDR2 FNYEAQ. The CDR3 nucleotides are TGTGCCAGCAGCCGGGGGATCGGGACTAGCGGGGGGTATGAGCAGTTCTTC. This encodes CASSRGIGTSGGYEQFF.

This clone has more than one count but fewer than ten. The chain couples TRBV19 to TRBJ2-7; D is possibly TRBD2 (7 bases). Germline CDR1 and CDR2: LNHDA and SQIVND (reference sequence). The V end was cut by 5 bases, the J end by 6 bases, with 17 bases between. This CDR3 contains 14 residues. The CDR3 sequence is CASSPGGDTSEQYF. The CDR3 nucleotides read TGTGCCAGTAGTCCTGGGGGGGACACCTCCGAGCAGTACTTC.

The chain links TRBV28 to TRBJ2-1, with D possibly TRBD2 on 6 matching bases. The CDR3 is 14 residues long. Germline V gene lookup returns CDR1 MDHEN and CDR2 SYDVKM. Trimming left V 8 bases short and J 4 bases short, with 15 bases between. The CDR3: CASSRGNPYNEQFF. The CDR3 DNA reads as TGTGCCAGCTCCCGGGGGAACCCTTACAATGAGCAGTTCTTC.

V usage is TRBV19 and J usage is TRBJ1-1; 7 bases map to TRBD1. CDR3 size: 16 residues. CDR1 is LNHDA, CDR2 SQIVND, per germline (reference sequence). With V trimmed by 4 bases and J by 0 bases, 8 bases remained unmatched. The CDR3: CASSKNRGRVNTEAFF. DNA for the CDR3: TGTGCCAGTAGTAAAAACAGGGGACGAGTGAACACTGAAGCTTTCTTT.

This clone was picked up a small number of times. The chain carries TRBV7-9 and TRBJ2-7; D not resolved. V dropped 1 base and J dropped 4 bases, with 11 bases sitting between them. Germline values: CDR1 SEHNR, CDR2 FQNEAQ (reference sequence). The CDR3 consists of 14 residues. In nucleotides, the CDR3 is TGTGCCAGCAGCTTAGGCGCCATCGAGTACGAGCAGTACTTC. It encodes CASSLGAIEYEQYF.

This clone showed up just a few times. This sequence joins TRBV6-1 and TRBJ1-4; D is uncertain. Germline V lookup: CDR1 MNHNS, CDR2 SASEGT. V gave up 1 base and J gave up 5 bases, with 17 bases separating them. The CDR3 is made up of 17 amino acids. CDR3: CASSEDVYAGVNEKLFF. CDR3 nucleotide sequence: TGTGCCAGCAGTGAAGACGTCTACGCCGGGGTGAATGAAAAACTGTTTTTT.

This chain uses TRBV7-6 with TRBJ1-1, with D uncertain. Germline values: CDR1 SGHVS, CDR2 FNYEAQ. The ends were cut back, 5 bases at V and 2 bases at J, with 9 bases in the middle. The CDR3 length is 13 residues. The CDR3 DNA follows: TGTGCCAGCAGCCCTACAGTAAACACTGAAGCTTTCTTT. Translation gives CASSPTVNTEAFF.

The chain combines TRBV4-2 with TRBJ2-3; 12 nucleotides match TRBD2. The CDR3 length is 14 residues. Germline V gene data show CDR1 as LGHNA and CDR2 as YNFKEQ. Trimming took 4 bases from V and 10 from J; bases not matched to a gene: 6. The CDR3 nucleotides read TGTGCCAGCAGCCCCGGACTAGCGGGGACTGCGCAGTATTTT. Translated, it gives CASSPGLAGTAQYF.

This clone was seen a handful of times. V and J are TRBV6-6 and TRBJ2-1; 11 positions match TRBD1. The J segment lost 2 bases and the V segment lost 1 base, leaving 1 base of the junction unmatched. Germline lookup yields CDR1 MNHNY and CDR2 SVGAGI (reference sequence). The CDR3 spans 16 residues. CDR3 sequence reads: CASSYLGQGAYNEQFF. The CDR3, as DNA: TGTGCCAGCAGTTACTTGGGACAGGGGGCCTACAATGAGCAGTTCTTC.

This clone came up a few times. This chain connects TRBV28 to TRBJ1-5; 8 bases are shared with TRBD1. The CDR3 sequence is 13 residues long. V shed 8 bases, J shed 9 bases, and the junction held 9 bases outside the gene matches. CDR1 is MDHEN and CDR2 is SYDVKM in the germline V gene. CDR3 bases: TGTGCCAGCCGACGACAGGGGCAAGGGCCCCAGCATTTT. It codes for CASRRQGQGPQHF.

The CDR3 DNA reads as TGCAGTGGTGGGGGGGGGAGTGAGCAGTTCTTC. It translates to CSGGGGSEQFF. The chain carries TRBV20-1 and TRBJ2-1; TRBD2 agrees at 7 bases. The CDR3 has 11 residues. Germline assignment: CDR1 DFQATT and CDR2 SNEGSKA (reference sequence). V gave up 7 bases and J gave up 9 bases; unmatched junction bases: 6.

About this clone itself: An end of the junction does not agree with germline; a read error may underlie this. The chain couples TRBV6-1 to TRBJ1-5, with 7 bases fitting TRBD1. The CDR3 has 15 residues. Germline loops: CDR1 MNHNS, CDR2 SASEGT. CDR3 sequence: CASGPGTVGNQPQNF. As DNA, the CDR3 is TGTGCCAGCGGACCCGGGACAGTGGGCAATCAACCCCAGAATTTT.

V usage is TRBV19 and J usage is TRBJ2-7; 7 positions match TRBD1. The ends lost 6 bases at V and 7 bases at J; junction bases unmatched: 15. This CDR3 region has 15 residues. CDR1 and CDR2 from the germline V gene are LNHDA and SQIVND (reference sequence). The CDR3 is CASRDRRSRVGEQYF. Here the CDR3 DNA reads TGTGCCAGTAGGGACAGGAGGTCAAGAGTGGGGGAGCAGTACTTC.

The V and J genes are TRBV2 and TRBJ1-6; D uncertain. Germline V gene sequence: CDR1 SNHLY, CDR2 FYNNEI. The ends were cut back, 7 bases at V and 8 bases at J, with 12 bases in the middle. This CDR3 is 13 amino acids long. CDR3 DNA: TGTGCCAGCATGGAGAGATTGGATTCACCCCTCCACTTT. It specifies CASMERLDSPLHF.

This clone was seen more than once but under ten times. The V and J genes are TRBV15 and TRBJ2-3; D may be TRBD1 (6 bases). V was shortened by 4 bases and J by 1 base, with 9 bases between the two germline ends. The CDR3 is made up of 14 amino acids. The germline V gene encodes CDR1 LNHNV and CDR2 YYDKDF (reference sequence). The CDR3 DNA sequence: TGTGCCACCAGCACAAGACAGGGCACAGATACGCAGTATTTT. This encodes CATSTRQGTDTQYF.

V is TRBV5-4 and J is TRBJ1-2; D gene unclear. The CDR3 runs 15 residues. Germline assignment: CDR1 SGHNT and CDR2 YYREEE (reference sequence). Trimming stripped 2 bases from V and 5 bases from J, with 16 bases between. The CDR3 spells CASSFGLGGEYGYTF. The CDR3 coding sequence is TGTGCCAGCAGCTTTGGTCTTGGAGGAGAGTATGGCTACACCTTC. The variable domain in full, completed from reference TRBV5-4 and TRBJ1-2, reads ETGVTQSPTHLIKTRGQQVTLRCSSQSGHNTVSWYQQALGQGPQFIFQYYREEENGRGNFPPRFSGLQFPNYSSELNVNALELDDSALYLCASSFGLGGEYGYTFGSGTRLTVV.

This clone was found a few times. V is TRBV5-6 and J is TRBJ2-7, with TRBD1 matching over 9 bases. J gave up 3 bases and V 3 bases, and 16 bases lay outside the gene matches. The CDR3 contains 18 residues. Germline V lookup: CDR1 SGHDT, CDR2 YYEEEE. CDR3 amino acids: CASSSLLQGALYYYEQYF. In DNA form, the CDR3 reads TGTGCCAGCAGCTCTCTCCTACAGGGGGCGCTGTATTACTACGAGCAGTACTTC.

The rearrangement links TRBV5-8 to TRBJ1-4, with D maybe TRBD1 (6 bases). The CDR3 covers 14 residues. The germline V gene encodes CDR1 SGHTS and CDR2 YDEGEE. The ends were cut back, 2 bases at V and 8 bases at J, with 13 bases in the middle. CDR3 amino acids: CASSFGQSFEKLFF. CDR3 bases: TGTGCCAGCAGCTTTGGACAGTCTTTCGAAAAACTGTTTTTT. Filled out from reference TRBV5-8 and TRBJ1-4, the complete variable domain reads EAGVTQSPTHLIKTRGQQATLRCSPISGHTSVYWYQQALGLGLQFLLWYDEGEERNRGNFPPRFSGRQFPNYSSELNVNALELEDSALYLCASSFGQSFEKLFFGSGTQLSVL.

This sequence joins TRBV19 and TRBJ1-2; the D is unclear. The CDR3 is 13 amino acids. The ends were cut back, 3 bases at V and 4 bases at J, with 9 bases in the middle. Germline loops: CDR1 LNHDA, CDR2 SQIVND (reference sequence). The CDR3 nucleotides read TGTGCCAGTAGTATTAACGTGCGCTATGGCTACACCTTC. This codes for CASSINVRYGYTF. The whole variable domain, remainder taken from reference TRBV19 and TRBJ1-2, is DGGITQSPKYLFRKEGQNVTLSCEQNLNHDAMYWYRQDPGQGLRLIYYSQIVNDFQKGDIAEGYSVSREKKESFPLTVTSAQKNPTAFYLCASSINVRYGYTFGSGTRLTVV.

The CDR3 region is CASSLIGEDEKLFF. In DNA form, the CDR3 reads TGTGCCAGCAGCTTAATAGGGGAGGATGAAAAACTGTTTTTT. This chain joins TRBV7-8 and TRBJ1-4; D possibly corresponds to TRBD1 (5 bases). Germline V CDR1 and CDR2: SGHVS, FQNEAQ. Trimming left V 2 bases short and J 6 bases short, with 10 bases between. The CDR3 is 14 residues long.

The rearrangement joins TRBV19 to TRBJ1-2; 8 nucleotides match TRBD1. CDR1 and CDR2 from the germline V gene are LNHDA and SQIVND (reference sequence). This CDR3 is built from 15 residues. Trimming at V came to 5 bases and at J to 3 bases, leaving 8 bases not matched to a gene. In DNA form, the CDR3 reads TGTGCCAGTAGTTTAACAGGGGGAGAATACTATGGCTACACCTTC. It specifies CASSLTGGEYYGYTF.